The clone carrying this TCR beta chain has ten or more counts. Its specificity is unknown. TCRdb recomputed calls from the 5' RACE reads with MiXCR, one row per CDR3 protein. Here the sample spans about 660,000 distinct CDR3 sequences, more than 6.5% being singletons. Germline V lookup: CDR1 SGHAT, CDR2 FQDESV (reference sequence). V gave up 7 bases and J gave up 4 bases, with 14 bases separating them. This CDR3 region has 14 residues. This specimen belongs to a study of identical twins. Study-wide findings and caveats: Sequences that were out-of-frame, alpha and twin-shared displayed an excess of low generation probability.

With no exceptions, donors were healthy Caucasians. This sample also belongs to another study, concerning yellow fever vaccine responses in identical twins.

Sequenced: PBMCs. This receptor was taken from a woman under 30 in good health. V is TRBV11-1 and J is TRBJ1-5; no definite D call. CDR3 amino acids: CASKPGLRNQPQHF. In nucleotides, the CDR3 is TGTGCCAGCAAGCCAGGTTTACGGAATCAGCCCCAGCATTTT.